The 21 T cell receptor beta chains in this list originate from one sample, sequenced in a study of identical twins. MiXCR, run by TCRdb on the 5' RACE reads, gives a single entry per CDR3 protein. Among some 1,700,000 distinct CDR3 sequences listed, about 32% were seen once. Sequenced: cord blood. Receptor source: a newborn girl in good health.

This clonotype has more than one count but fewer than ten. V and J are TRBV20-1 and TRBJ2-3; either TRBD1 or TRBD2 may fit D (5 bases each). The CDR3 covers 15 residues. From germline, CDR1 is DFQATT and CDR2 SNEGSKA (reference sequence). Deletions cut 3 bases from V and 6 bases from J, with 19 bases between. The CDR3 region is CSASHGALMADTQYF. CDR3 bases: TGCAGTGCTAGTCACGGGGCGTTGATGGCCGATACGCAGTATTTT.

V is TRBV29-1 and J is TRBJ2-3; weak D call: TRBD1 (6 bases). In germline, CDR1 is SQVTM, CDR2 ANQGSEA. The CDR3 extends over 12 amino acids. Trimming shortened V by 8 bases and J by 4 bases, and 13 bases separated the two germline ends. This chain's CDR3 is CSIDGGADTQYF. The CDR3 DNA is TGCAGCATAGATGGGGGCGCAGATACGCAGTATTTT.

This clonotype was picked up many times. J is TRBJ2-3 and V is TRBV24-1; tentatively, D is TRBD2 (5 bases). The CDR3 is made up of 15 amino acids. Germline-derived CDR1 and CDR2 are KGHDR and SFDVKD. The germline V and J ends were trimmed by 2 bases and 5 bases, with 13 bases remaining between them. The CDR3, as DNA: TGTGCCACCAGTGATTCCCCCCTTAGCGAAGATACGCAGTATTTT. It specifies CATSDSPLSEDTQYF.

This clonotype appeared once. The chain couples TRBV29-1 to TRBJ2-5, with 13 bases fitting TRBD2. The V and J ends lost 5 bases and 13 bases, in that order; junction bases with no gene match: 4. Germline V gene sequence: CDR1 SQVTM, CDR2 ANQGSEA. The CDR3 sequence is 11 residues long. CDR3 sequence: CSVYGLAGAYF. The DNA of the CDR3 is TGCAGCGTTTATGGACTAGCGGGAGCGTACTTC.

V usage is TRBV2 and J usage is TRBJ2-4; D is tentatively TRBD1 or TRBD2 (5 bases each). The J call is doubtful: the DNA matches TRBJ2-7 better. The germline CDR1 and CDR2 sequences are SNHLY and FYNNEI. CDR3 size: 13 residues. Here the CDR3 reads CASGGASSYEQYF. CDR3 DNA sequence: TGTGCCAGTGGGGGAGCGAGCAGCTACGAGCAGTACTTC.

This chain uses TRBV2 with TRBJ2-1; possibly TRBD2 for D (6 bases). The germline V gene has CDR1 SNHLY and CDR2 FYNNEI. The length of the CDR3 is 15 residues. Trimming took 4 bases from V and 6 from J, leaving 16 bases between them. Written as DNA, the CDR3 is TGTGCCAGCAGTGTCCCCACTCGACTAGTCAATGAGCAGTTCTTC. Protein product: CASSVPTRLVNEQFF.

The chain joins TRBV3-1 to TRBJ2-1, with 8 nucleotides matching TRBD2. Looked up from germline, CDR1 is LGHDT and CDR2 is YNNKEL (reference sequence). V lost 0 bases to trimming and J lost 8 bases; unmatched junction nucleotides: 6. The CDR3 covers 15 residues. For the CDR3, the DNA is TGTGCCAGCAGCCAAGATTCAGGGACTAGAGATGAGCAGTTCTTC. It is translated as CASSQDSGTRDEQFF.

This chain links TRBV3-1 with TRBJ1-2; unclear D gene. The germline V gene encodes CDR1 LGHDT and CDR2 YNNKEL (reference sequence). Trimming shortened V by 0 bases and J by 1 base, and 15 bases separated the two germline ends. There are 17 residues in the CDR3. The CDR3 region has the DNA TGTGCCAGCAGCCAAGATCCCAGTATTATCCTTAACTATGGCTACACCTTC. Amino acids: CASSQDPSIILNYGYTF.

The chain joins TRBV5-1 to TRBJ1-1; D not certain. This CDR3 is built from 13 residues. Germline V gene data show CDR1 as SGHRS and CDR2 as YFSETQ. V was trimmed by 7 bases and J by 0 bases, leaving 10 bases between them. As DNA, the CDR3 is TGCGCCAGCGCCGACGAGTTGAACACTGAAGCTTTCTTT. Amino acids: CASADELNTEAFF.

This clonotype occurred a few times. The CDR3 region is CASSRQGGFTDTQYF. The CDR3 coding sequence is TGTGCCAGCAGCCGGCAGGGAGGATTTACAGATACGCAGTATTTT. The rearrangement joins TRBV7-6 to TRBJ2-3, with D possibly matching TRBD2 (6 bases). The CDR3 is 15 residues long. Germline V gene lookup returns CDR1 SGHVS and CDR2 FNYEAQ. Trimming shortened V by 5 bases and J by 3 bases, and 15 bases separated the two germline ends. Full variable domain (rest looked up from reference TRBV7-6 and TRBJ2-3): GAGVSQSPRYKVTKRGQDVALRCDPISGHVSLYWYRQALGQGPEFLTYFNYEAQQDKSGLPNDRFSAERPEGSISTLTIQRTEQRDSAMYRCASSRQGGFTDTQYFGPGTRLTVL.

This clonotype has just a few counts. CDR3: CARRQGAIQYF. The DNA of the CDR3 is TGTGCCAGACGACAGGGGGCCATTCAGTACTTC. The chain joins TRBV2 to TRBJ2-4; TRBD1 matches at 10 bases. CDR3 size: 11 residues. The germline gives CDR1 SNHLY, CDR2 FYNNEI. Losses at the gene ends were 9 bases for V and 9 bases for J; bases not matched to a gene: 2.

This clonotype was picked up many times. V usage is TRBV4-2 and J usage is TRBJ2-3; tentatively, D is TRBD2 (6 bases). Germline CDR1 is LGHNA and CDR2 is YNFKEQ. Trimming took 1 base from V and 4 from J, leaving 12 bases between them. The CDR3 consists of 15 residues. This CDR3 reads CASSQGLTSSDTQYF. Written as DNA, the CDR3 is TGTGCCAGCAGCCAAGGGTTGACTAGTTCAGATACGCAGTATTTT.

In its sample, this clonotype was seen many times. The CDR3 coding sequence is TGCGCCAGCAGCCAAGATATACCCGGACAGGGGAGGTCCTATAATTCACCCCTCCACTTT. This encodes CASSQDIPGQGRSYNSPLHF. The chain combines TRBV4-1 with TRBJ1-6, with 9 nucleotides matching TRBD1. This CDR3 has 20 residues. The germline gives CDR1 MGHRA, CDR2 YSYEKL. Trimming took 0 bases from V and 1 from J; bases not matched to a gene: 10.

The genes are TRBV2 and TRBJ2-7; 12 bases line up with TRBD2. Germline V lookup: CDR1 SNHLY, CDR2 FYNNEI. Trimming cost V 3 bases and J 2 bases; bases outside gene matches: 8. CDR3 length: 17 amino acids. In DNA form, the CDR3 reads TGTGCCAGCAGTGAGCTAGCGGGGGGGCGTCTCCCCTACGAGCAGTACTTC. It is translated as CASSELAGGRLPYEQYF.

The chain has TRBV20-1 and TRBJ1-1; D unclear. Germline CDR1 DFQATT, CDR2 SNEGSKA (reference sequence). CDR3 length: 14 amino acids. Trimming took 1 base from V and 3 from J, leaving 12 bases between them. The CDR3 sequence: CSARVQYGDTEAFF. Written as DNA, the CDR3 is TGCAGTGCTAGAGTCCAGTACGGGGACACTGAAGCTTTCTTT.

In this sample, this clonotype turned up a few times. The chain recombines TRBV20-1 with TRBJ2-1; 16 bases align to TRBD2. CDR1 and CDR2 (germline): DFQATT, SNEGSKA (reference sequence). The CDR3 has 18 amino acids. J was trimmed by 5 bases and V by 5 bases; bases with no gene match: 12. DNA of the CDR3: TGCAGTGCTCAAGAGGGACTAGCGGGAGGGCCCGTCAACAATGAGCAGTTCTTC. It specifies CSAQEGLAGGPVNNEQFF.

The chain combines TRBV20-1 with TRBJ2-1, with D possibly TRBD2 on 5 matching bases. V gave up 0 bases and J gave up 12 bases, with 15 bases separating them. Germline CDR1 reads DFQATT; CDR2 reads SNEGSKA (reference sequence). CDR3 length: 13 amino acids. CDR3 coding DNA: TGCAGTGCTAGAGATCTTGGGGAGATAGGGCAGTTCTTC. This gives the protein CSARDLGEIGQFF.

The table lists this clonotype with a few counts. The chain has TRBV20-1 and TRBJ1-2, with TRBD1 matching over 10 bases. The length of the CDR3 is 15 residues. From germline, CDR1 is DFQATT and CDR2 SNEGSKA (reference sequence). Trimming took 7 bases from V and 4 from J; bases not matched to a gene: 12. CDR3 DNA: TGCAGTGGGCCGGGACAGGGGCCCCTCAGCTATGGCTACACCTTC. Its protein is CSGPGQGPLSYGYTF.

In nucleotides, the CDR3 is TGTGCCAGCTCACGACAGGGTTTCAACACTGAAGCTTTCTTT. Its translation: CASSRQGFNTEAFF. The gene calls are TRBV18 and TRBJ1-1, with 7 bases that match TRBD1. V was pared by 4 bases and J by 2 bases, with 4 bases of the junction left unmatched. The length of the CDR3 is 14 residues. Germline assignment: CDR1 KGHSH and CDR2 LQKENI.

This clonotype has a count of ten or more. The rearrangement joins TRBV29-1 to TRBJ2-3; D gene ambiguous. V was clipped by 4 bases and J by 0 bases, with 11 bases between them. The CDR3 is 14 residues long. Germline CDR1 SQVTM, CDR2 ANQGSEA. CDR3 sequence reads: CSVVAVGSTDTQYF. CDR3 DNA sequence: TGCAGCGTTGTGGCGGTCGGTAGCACAGATACGCAGTATTTT.

V gene TRBV7-6 combines with J gene TRBJ2-1; TRBD2 agrees at 8 bases. This CDR3 is 16 amino acids long. Germline V gene data show CDR1 as SGHVS and CDR2 as FNYEAQ. Trimming removed 1 base from V and 5 bases from J; junction bases left unmatched: 7. The CDR3 nucleotides read TGTGCCAGCAGCTTAGAAGCCGGGACTAGAGACAATGAGCAGTTCTTC. This encodes CASSLEAGTRDNEQFF. Based on the CDR3 plus reference TRBV7-6 and TRBJ2-1, the full variable domain is GAGVSQSPRYKVTKRGQDVALRCDPISGHVSLYWYRQALGQGPEFLTYFNYEAQQDKSGLPNDRFSAERPEGSISTLTIQRTEQRDSAMYRCASSLEAGTRDNEQFFGPGTRLTVL.